Following are 13 T cell receptor beta chains from one sample sequenced in a study of cytomegalovirus exposure and HLA in healthy donors. This PCR relied on a set of 60 Vbeta primers and 13 Jbeta primers. Profiling relied on immunoSEQ multiplex PCR, and the TCRdb table lists in-frame clones only, not all of them. This table has 160,000 or so clones, less than 80% appearing once. The sequencing sample was made of PBMCs. These receptors were obtained from a man aged 40-55 years in good health and CMV-seronegative.

This chain uses TRBV11-2 with TRBJ2-2, with TRBD1 matching over 7 bases. Germline-derived CDR1 and CDR2 are SGHAT and FQNNGV. This CDR3 region has 15 residues. V shed 7 bases, J shed 8 bases, and the junction held 13 bases outside the gene matches. In nucleotides, the CDR3 is TGTGCCAGCAAACTACTATCAGGGGGTGGTGGGGAGCTGTTTTTT. It translates to CASKLLSGGGGELFF.

The chain employs TRBV11-2 and TRBJ2-5; tentatively, D is TRBD2 (5 bases). V was cut by 6 bases and J by 5 bases, with 7 bases left in between. The V gene's germline CDR1 is SGHAT and CDR2 FQNNGV. CDR3 length equals 11 residues. CDR3: CASRRGETQYF. The CDR3, as DNA: TGTGCCAGCAGACGAGGGGAGACCCAGTACTTC.

The rearrangement uses TRBV2 and TRBJ1-6, with TRBD1 as a possible D gene (5 bases). V lost 6 bases and J lost 9, with 18 bases in between. The germline V gene has CDR1 SNHLY and CDR2 FYNNEI. The CDR3 loop spans 15 amino acids. The CDR3 reads CASRVLWGEVSPLHF. The CDR3 DNA follows: TGTGCCAGCAGAGTGTTGTGGGGGGAAGTTTCACCCCTCCACTTT.

The chain joins TRBV27 to TRBJ2-1; D is perhaps TRBD1 (6 bases). The germline gives CDR1 MNHEY, CDR2 SMNVEV (reference sequence). This CDR3 comprises 15 residues. Trimming shortened V by 4 bases and J by 7 bases, and 17 bases separated the two germline ends. The CDR3 sequence is CASSYDRSLGNEQFF. The CDR3 DNA follows: TGTGCCAGCAGTTACGACAGGTCATTAGGGAATGAGCAGTTCTTC.

J is TRBJ2-7 and V is TRBV6-1; D is possibly TRBD1 (6 bases). This CDR3 contains 13 residues. V lost 7 bases and J 0 bases, leaving 10 bases between the germline ends. The V gene's germline CDR1 is MNHNS and CDR2 SASEGT. The CDR3 sequence is CASNRQVSYEQYF. CDR3 in DNA: TGTGCCAGCAATCGACAGGTCTCCTACGAGCAGTACTTC.

The rearrangement joins TRBV18 to TRBJ2-7; TRBD2 matches 7 bases. Trimming at V came to 4 bases and at J to 3 bases, leaving 3 bases not matched to a gene. The CDR3 sequence is 13 residues long. The germline gives CDR1 KGHSH, CDR2 LQKENI. This CDR3 reads CASSRGGFYEQYF. The CDR3 bases are TGTGCCAGCTCACGGGGGGGTTTCTACGAGCAGTACTTC.

The chain combines TRBV5-1 with TRBJ2-1; D unclear. From germline, CDR1 is SGHRS and CDR2 YFSETQ. The CDR3 runs 12 residues. The V gene lost 1 base and the J gene lost 3 bases, with 2 bases spanning the gap. CDR3 nucleotide sequence: TGCGCCAGCAGCTTGTACTACAATGAGCAGTTCTTC. It encodes CASSLYYNEQFF.

This chain links TRBV30 with TRBJ1-4; 8 bases match TRBD1. V lost 8 bases, J lost 8 bases, and 13 bases stayed unmatched. Germline lookup yields CDR1 GTSNPN and CDR2 SVGIG (reference sequence). The CDR3 is made up of 14 amino acids. The CDR3 reads CATDVGPGGEKLFF. The DNA of the CDR3 is TGTGCCACCGATGTGGGCCCAGGGGGCGAAAAACTGTTTTTT.

As to this clone: Other nucleotide sequences from this sample produce the same CDR3. The V and J genes are TRBV11-3 and TRBJ2-1, with TRBD2 identical over 9 bases. The CDR3 totals 14 residues. CDR1 SGHNT and CDR2 YENEEA come from the germline V gene. V lost 5 bases to trimming and J lost 4 bases; unmatched junction nucleotides: 3. The CDR3 DNA is TGTGCCAGCAGCCTGACTAGCGGATACAATGAGCAGTTCTTC. Translated, it gives CASSLTSGYNEQFF.

The V and J genes are TRBV11-1 and TRBJ2-5; possible D gene TRBD2, 7 bases. V dropped 5 bases and J dropped 2 bases, with 21 bases sitting between them. This CDR3 comprises 17 residues. In germline, CDR1 is SGHAT, CDR2 FQDESV (reference sequence). This chain's CDR3 is CASSPGRGARGQETQYF. In DNA form, the CDR3 reads TGTGCCAGCAGCCCAGGGAGGGGGGCGCGGGGACAAGAGACCCAGTACTTC.

The chain is built from TRBV5-4 and TRBJ1-1, with TRBD1 as a possible D gene (6 bases). CDR1 and CDR2 (germline): SGHNT, YYREEE (reference sequence). The CDR3 has 15 amino acids. V was clipped by 4 bases and J by 1 base, with 14 bases between them. The CDR3 DNA reads as TGTGCCAGCAGCCCCCCCCAGGGGTCGAACACTGAAGCTTTCTTT. This translates into CASSPPQGSNTEAFF.

A few counts support this clone. The gene calls are TRBV28 and TRBJ1-1; TRBD1 matches 8 bases. With V trimmed by 5 bases and J by 4 bases, 0 bases remained unmatched. The V gene's germline CDR1 is MDHEN and CDR2 SYDVKM. The CDR3 runs to 12 residues. The CDR3 DNA reads TGTGCCAGCAGTGACAGGGGCACTGAAGCTTTCTTT. It specifies CASSDRGTEAFF. The entire variable domain, with the rest obtained from reference TRBV28 and TRBJ1-1, is as follows: DVKVTQSSRYLVKRTGEKVFLECVQDMDHENMFWYRQDPGLGLRLIYFSYDVKMKEKGDIPEGYSVSREKKERFSLILESASTNQTSMYLCASSDRGTEAFFGQGTRLTVV.

The V call is TRBV5-6, the J call TRBJ1-5; no reliable D call. Germline-derived CDR1 and CDR2 are SGHDT and YYEEEE. Trimming left V 2 bases short and J 1 base short, with 7 bases between. The CDR3 length is 14 residues. CDR3 DNA: TGTGCCAGCAGCTTCGGGGTGAGCAATCAGCCCCAGCATTTT. Translation: CASSFGVSNQPQHF.